The clone carrying this T cell receptor (beta chain) was counted a few times. Its matching antigen is unknown. Source study methods: Junction-only sequences produced by ImmunoSEQ had no quality scores, so filtering differed. Libraries were prepared by immunoSEQ multiplex PCR; TCRdb keeps only in-frame clonotypes and omits some of them. Clonal size and the V and J genes are those of that table, whereas D and trimming came from the DNA. The sample gives more than 900,000 clones, approximately 80% of which show up once; roughly 0.62% is in the top ten. Nashville, Tennessee was home to all donors, who were Caucasian adults. Germline V gene lookup returns CDR1 LNHDA and CDR2 SQIVND (reference sequence). V was shortened by 7 bases and J by 1 base, with 13 bases between the two germline ends. The CDR3 has 14 residues. This sample stems from a study of shared clonotypes between healthy human individuals. Study-level findings and limits: Few donors restricted represented genetic and exposure-history diversity.

V usage is TRBV19 and J usage is TRBJ1-1; D is possibly TRBD1 (5 bases). Sequenced material: memory CD4+ T cells from PBMCs. Subset described: CD45RA-negative fraction. This receptor was taken from a man aged 18-30 years in good health. Some clones in this sample may be carry-over from other donors' samples. CDR3 coding DNA: TGTGCCAGTAATGGGGAAACAGGGAACACTGAAGCTTTCTTT. Translating gives CASNGETGNTEAFF.